The T cell receptor (beta chain) described here comes from a study of shared clonotypes between healthy human individuals. The repertoire was sequenced with immunoSEQ multiplex PCR; TCRdb's copy has only in-frame clones and lacks some. The table has about 2.4 million clones, 80% to 95% seen once; the top ten hold roughly 0.36%. Remarks on this clone: Its antigen remains unidentified.

General study findings and limits: Clonotypes shared by all four sorted-subset donors had higher generation probabilities than non-shared clonotypes. Donor clonotype sharing was expected to depend on sequencing depth. Rarefaction exposed incomplete sorted-subset sequencing despite large depth.

This CDR3 contains 14 residues. V dropped 6 bases and J dropped 1 base, with 10 bases sitting between them. Germline lookup yields CDR1 LNHDA and CDR2 SQIVND (reference sequence). The chain is built from TRBV19 and TRBJ1-3; D call uncertain. This receptor was identified in a man between 18 and 29 years old in good health. Some clones in this sample may be carry-over from other donors' samples. The sequenced sample was naive CD4+ T cells from PBMCs. The subset is: CD45RA+ positively selected. This CDR3 is CASRVKGSGNTIYF. CDR3 nucleotide sequence: TGTGCCAGTAGGGTAAAAGGATCTGGAAACACCATATATTTT.